This T cell receptor (beta chain) was documented in a study of monozygotic twins with inflammatory bowel disease. Study-wide points: Twins with IBD had fewer clonotypes in common with others than healthy twins, particularly during disease activity.

As concerns this clonotype: Its cognate antigen is unknown.

Template switching added UMIs carrying a 6-nucleotide sample barcode. Following a re-call of the 5' RACE reads, TCRdb has one entry per CDR3 protein and lacks DNA. The sample is made up of approximately 400,000 distinct CDR3 sequences, and the top ten hold roughly 2.5% of it. Looked up from germline, CDR1 is SGHRS and CDR2 is YFSETQ. This CDR3 has 15 residues. The gene calls are TRBV5-1 and TRBJ1-1; TCRdb designates TRBD1, a call that cannot be tested without DNA. This clonotype was sampled from a human donor with ulcerative colitis or Crohn's disease, or a healthy co-twin of an affected twin (not recorded which). Sequencing used blood. The CDR3 region is CASSTGDSLNTEAFF.